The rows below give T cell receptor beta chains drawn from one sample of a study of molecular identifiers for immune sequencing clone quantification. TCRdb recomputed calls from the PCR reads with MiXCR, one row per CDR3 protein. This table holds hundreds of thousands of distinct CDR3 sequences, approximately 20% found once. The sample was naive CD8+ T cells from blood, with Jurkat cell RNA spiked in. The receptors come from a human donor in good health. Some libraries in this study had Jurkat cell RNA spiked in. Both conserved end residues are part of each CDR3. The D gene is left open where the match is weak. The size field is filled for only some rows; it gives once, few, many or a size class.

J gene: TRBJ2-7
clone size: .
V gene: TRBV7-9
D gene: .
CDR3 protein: CASSASLVLCEQYF
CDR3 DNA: TGTGCCAGCAGCGCAAGTTTGGTTCTCTGCGAGCAGTACTTC

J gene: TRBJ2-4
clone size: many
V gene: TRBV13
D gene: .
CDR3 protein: CASSLGDDGIQYF
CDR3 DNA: TGTGCCAGCAGCTTAGGGGACGACGGCATTCAGTACTTC

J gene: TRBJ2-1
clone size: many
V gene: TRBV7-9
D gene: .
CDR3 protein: CASSLDGSWVDEQFF
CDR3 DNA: TGTGCCAGCAGCTTAGACGGCTCTTGGGTCGATGAGCAGTTCTTC

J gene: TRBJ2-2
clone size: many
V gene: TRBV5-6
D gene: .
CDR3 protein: CASSLAGSTGELFF
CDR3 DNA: TGTGCCAGCAGCTTGGCGGGTTCCACCGGGGAGCTGTTTTTT

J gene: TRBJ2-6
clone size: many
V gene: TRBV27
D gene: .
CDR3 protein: CASSWGSGANVLTF
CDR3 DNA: TGTGCCAGCAGCTGGGGCTCTGGGGCCAACGTCCTGACTTTC

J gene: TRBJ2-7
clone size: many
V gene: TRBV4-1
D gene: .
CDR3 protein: CASSQEGGGWYEQYF
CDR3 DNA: TGCGCCAGCAGCCAAGAAGGGGGGGGCTGGTACGAGCAGTACTTC

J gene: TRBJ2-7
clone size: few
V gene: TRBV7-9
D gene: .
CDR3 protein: CASSPTAGFSYEQYF
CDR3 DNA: TGTGCCAGCAGCCCTACGGCAGGGTTTTCCTACGAGCAGTACTTC

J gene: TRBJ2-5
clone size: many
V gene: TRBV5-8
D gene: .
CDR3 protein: CASSPTYPQETQYF
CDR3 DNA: TGTGCCAGCAGCCCGACTTACCCCCAAGAGACCCAGTACTTC

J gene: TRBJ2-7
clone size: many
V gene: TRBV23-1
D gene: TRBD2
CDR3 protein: CASSDGRLAGYEQYF
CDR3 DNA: TGCGCCAGCAGTGATGGAAGACTAGCGGGATACGAGCAGTACTTC

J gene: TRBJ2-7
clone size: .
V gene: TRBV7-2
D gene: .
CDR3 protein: CASSLDRAVNEQYF
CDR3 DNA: TGTGCCAGCAGCTTAGACAGGGCCGTCAACGAGCAGTACTTC

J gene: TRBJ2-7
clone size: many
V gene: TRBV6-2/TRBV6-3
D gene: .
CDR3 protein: CASTFYGDEQYF
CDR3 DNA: TGTGCCAGCACATTTTACGGGGACGAGCAGTACTTC

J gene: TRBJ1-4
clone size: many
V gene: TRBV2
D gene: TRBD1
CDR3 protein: CASNDRGTELFF
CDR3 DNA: TGTGCCAGCAACGACCGCGGGACAGAACTGTTTTTT

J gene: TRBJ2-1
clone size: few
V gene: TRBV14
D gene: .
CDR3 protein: CASSPRVLGVFSNEQFF
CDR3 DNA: TGTGCCAGCAGCCCACGGGTTCTCGGGGTCTTCTCCAATGAGCAGTTCTTC

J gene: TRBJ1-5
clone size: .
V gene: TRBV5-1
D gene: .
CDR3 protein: CASSLRVWNCVGNQPQHF
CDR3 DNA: TGCGCCAGCAGCCTCCGAGTGTGGAATTGCGTGGGAAATCAGCCCCAGCATTTT

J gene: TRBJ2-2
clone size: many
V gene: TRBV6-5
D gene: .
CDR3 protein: CASSYSLGPSNTGELFF
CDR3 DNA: TGTGCCAGCAGTTACTCTTTGGGACCGTCGAACACCGGGGAGCTGTTTTTT

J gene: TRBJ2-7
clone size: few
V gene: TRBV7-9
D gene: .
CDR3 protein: CASSPQAGSSYEQYF
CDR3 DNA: TGTGCCAGCAGCCCACAGGCGGGGTCATCCTACGAGCAGTACTTC

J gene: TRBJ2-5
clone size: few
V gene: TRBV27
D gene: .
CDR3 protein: CASGDSLAFQETQYF
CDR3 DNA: TGTGCCAGCGGAGATTCCCTGGCCTTCCAAGAGACCCAGTACTTC

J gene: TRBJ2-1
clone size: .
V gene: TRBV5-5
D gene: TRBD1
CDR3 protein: CASSSVTGPMIVEQFF
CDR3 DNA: TGTGCCAGCAGCTCCGTGACAGGGCCCATGATCGTTGAGCAGTTCTTC

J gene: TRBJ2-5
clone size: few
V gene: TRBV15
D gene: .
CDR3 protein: CATSTGDKETQYF
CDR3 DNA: TGTGCCACCAGCACAGGGGATAAGGAGACCCAGTACTTC